In this sample, the clone carrying this TCR beta chain turned up a few times. Its antigen remains unidentified. This record comes from a study of type 1 regulatory T cells. Study-wide context: T-allo10 is a Tr1-enriched, alloantigen-specific CD4 T cell product made in vitro.

The length of the CDR3 is 15 residues. Germline-derived CDR1 and CDR2 are SGDLS and YYNGEE. J lost 4 bases, V lost 0 bases, and 4 bases had no gene match. MiXCR, run by TCRdb on the reads, gives a single entry per CDR3 protein. The sample carries roughly 71,000 distinct CDR3 sequences, roughly 20% recorded once. Study results and caveats: Type 1 regulatory T cells had a more restricted TCR repertoire than non-type 1 regulatory T cells.

The clonotype comes from a human donor in good health. The chain employs TRBV9 and TRBJ2-1; 7 nucleotides line up with TRBD2. Sequencing input: cultured type 1 regulatory T (Tr1) cells, either the whole culture or a sorted fraction (not recorded which). CDR3 residues: CASSVGLADYNEQFF. In DNA, the CDR3 is TGTGCCAGCAGCGTAGGGCTAGCGGATTACAATGAGCAGTTCTTC.